This T cell receptor (beta chain) was retrieved from a study of blood T cell repertoires in COVID-19 (dated by TCRdb to about 2020). Some background on the complete study: Collaborator samples came from the United States, Italy and Spain and covered acute and convalescent phases of COVID-19. The repertoires were released in a freely available public database intended as a resource for research on the immune response to SARS-CoV-2. Subjects who had been exposed to COVID-19, were actively infected with it, or had recovered from it provided the deeply sampled blood TCRbeta repertoires that made up the dataset. The prospective study material was composed of cDNA or gDNA derived from T cells, B-cell-depleted T cells, or PBMCs. Where available, HLA class I and class II types were obtained from metadata supplied by the sample provider rather than from assay-based typing. Nearly every sample came with metadata listing a de-identified subject ID, COVID-19 status, age in years and sex. The samples were drawn from the first 160 participants of the ongoing ImmuneRACE study and from 1,254 subjects provided by 6 global collaborators.

The paper as a whole reports these results and caveats: The quantity of clinical and demographic metadata differed by source and by participant and was supplied without curation.

The collaborating institutions used their own protocols to collect whole blood in K2EDTA tubes. For TCRbeta analysis, collaborator samples were shipped as frozen whole blood, as isolated PBMCs, or as DNA extracted from either sample type. On this clone itself: No antigen is known for it. It has no much larger one-base neighbor in the sample; base qualities were not kept.

TCRbeta CDR3 regions were amplified from genomic DNA by means of the immunoSEQ Assay, a bias-controlled multiplex PCR. The published analysis was carried out like this. Nucleated cell counts per sample were estimated from amplification of reference gene primers within the assay. Sequence reads were collapsed and filtered to measure the absolute abundance of every unique TCRbeta CDR3 rearrangement. For each sample, productive Simpson clonality was calculated as the square root of Simpson's diversity index over productive rearrangements. TCRdb obtained this table from immuneACCESS and retained in-frame rearrangements with V and J assigned. These tables miss some clones; where compared with another copy, unresolved V genes account for less than half of the shortfall, and the remainder is unexplained. V and J calls and clone size are copied from that table; D and trimming were computed from the DNA. Within this sample are approximately 120,000 clones, with 70% to 90% of them counted one time only. Less than 1.5% of the sample comes from the top ten.

CDR3 length: 14 amino acids, cysteine to phenylalanine. CDR3 DNA is the only sequence kept; it has 42 bases, read in frame from the first base. According to the germline V gene, CDR1 reads MGHRA and CDR2 reads YSYEKL. V and J are truncated by 1 base and 4 bases respectively, leaving an intervening sequence of 5 bases. This clonotype was sampled from a human donor in a cohort sampled during active COVID-19. The chain is made from TRBV4-1 and TRBJ1-6; the D gene remains uncertain. Sequencing was done on a sample of peripheral blood. The nucleotide sequence reads as follows: TGCGCCAGCAGCCAAGGGAGTTATAATTCACCCCTCCACTTT. Protein translation: CASSQGSYNSPLHF.